Listed below are T cell receptor beta chains from one sample, sequenced in a study of blood T cell repertoires in COVID-19. The protocol was immunoSEQ multiplex PCR, while the TCRdb copy is restricted to in-frame clones and leaves out a portion. The sample includes about 15,000 clones, 89% of them seen just once. The sample taken for sequencing was peripheral blood. The source is a human donor in a cohort sampled during active COVID-19. The CDR3 runs from the conserved cysteine through the conserved F or W. D genes are given only for firm matches. Size is omitted from some rows. Given values are once, few, many or a class for expanded clones.

J,size,V,length,D,CDR3,DNA
TRBJ2-7,-,TRBV5-1,14,-,CASSLEGLSYEQYF,TGCGCCAGCAGCTTGGAAGGACTATCCTACGAGCAGTACTTC
TRBJ1-5,-,TRBV9,15,TRBD1,CASSTTGTSNQPQHF,TGTGCCAGCAGCACGACAGGGACAAGCAATCAGCCCCAGCATTTT
TRBJ1-1,-,TRBV7-2,11,-,CASSWHTEAFF,TGTGCCAGCAGCTGGCACACTGAAGCTTTCTTT
TRBJ1-6,-,TRBV5-1,14,-,CASSFSSGNSPLHF,TGCGCCAGCAGCTTCAGCTCGGGTAATTCACCCCTCCACTTT
TRBJ1-3,-,TRBV10-3,12,-,CAISPSGNTIYF,TGTGCCATCAGTCCGTCTGGAAACACCATATATTTT
TRBJ1-1,-,TRBV28,15,-,CASSSAGTKNTEAFF,TGTGCCAGCAGTTCAGCCGGGACAAAGAACACTGAAGCTTTCTTT
TRBJ2-5,-,TRBV3-1/TRBV3-2,16,TRBD1,CASSLQVAGGAETQYF,TGTGCCAGCAGCCTCCAAGTCGCAGGGGGAGCGGAGACCCAGTACTTC
TRBJ1-5,-,TRBV2,14,TRBD1,CASSAGTGNQPQHF,TGTGCCAGCAGCGCCGGGACAGGGAATCAGCCCCAGCATTTT
TRBJ1-1,-,TRBV7-2,13,-,CASSTGGRTEAFF,TGTGCCAGCAGCACGGGGGGCAGGACTGAAGCTTTCTTT
TRBJ2-3,-,TRBV9,15,-,CASSVGQASTDTQYF,TGTGCCAGCAGCGTTGGACAAGCTAGCACAGATACGCAGTATTTT
TRBJ2-2,-,TRBV20-1,15,TRBD2,CSASWRGAAVGELFF,TGCAGTGCTAGTTGGCGGGGGGCGGCGGTCGGGGAGCTGTTTTTT
TRBJ2-7,-,TRBV3-1/TRBV3-2,14,TRBD2,CASSLHGGGYEQYF,TGTGCCAGCAGCCTGCACGGGGGGGGGTACGAGCAGTACTTC
TRBJ2-1,-,TRBV6-5,13,-,CASRQGYYNEQFF,TGTGCCAGCAGGCAGGGGTACTACAATGAGCAGTTCTTC
TRBJ1-5,-,TRBV5-8,14,TRBD1,CASSRDRGSQPQHF,TGTGCCAGCAGCCGGGACAGGGGAAGTCAGCCCCAGCATTTT
TRBJ1-2,-,TRBV2,13,TRBD1,CASRMGQFYGYTF,TGTGCCAGCAGAATGGGACAGTTCTATGGCTACACCTTC
TRBJ1-5,-,TRBV2,13,-,CASNGESNQPQHF,TGTGCCAGCAACGGGGAGAGCAATCAGCCCCAGCATTTT
TRBJ1-4,-,TRBV5-1,16,TRBD1,CASSLEPGQAPEKLFF,TGCGCCAGCAGCTTGGAACCGGGACAGGCTCCCGAAAAACTGTTTTTT
TRBJ2-6,-,TRBV6-5,13,TRBD1,CASRDSGANVLTF,TGTGCCAGCCGGGACAGCGGGGCCAACGTCCTGACTTTC
TRBJ2-3,once,TRBV6-5,15,TRBD2,CASSRERGGTDTQYF,TGTGCCAGCAGTCGGGAGCGGGGGGGCACAGATACGCAGTATTTT
TRBJ1-2,once,TRBV30,15,-,CAWSVGGTTNYGYTF,TGTGCCTGGAGTGTAGGAGGCACCACTAACTATGGCTACACCTTC
TRBJ2-1,-,TRBV7-2,17,-,CASSSLRLARGHNEQFF,TGTGCCAGCAGCTCCCTCCGGCTAGCGAGGGGACACAATGAGCAGTTCTTC
TRBJ1-3,-,TRBV30,15,TRBD1,CAWRGTGGSGNTIYF,TGTGCCTGGAGGGGGACAGGGGGCAGTGGAAACACCATATATTTT
TRBJ2-1,-,TRBV30,14,-,CAARRPGFGNEQFF,TGTGCCGCCCGCCGGCCGGGGTTCGGTAATGAGCAGTTCTTC
TRBJ1-6,-,TRBV3-1/TRBV3-2,16,-,CASSQVRTKYNSPLHF,TGTGCCAGCAGCCAAGTCCGGACAAAGTATAATTCACCCCTCCACTTT
TRBJ2-5,-,TRBV29-1,13,-,CSVGQGTGETQYF,TGCAGCGTTGGGCAGGGCACAGGGGAGACCCAGTACTTC